Listed below are T cell receptor beta chains from one sample, sequenced in a study of blood T cell repertoires in COVID-19. Using immunoSEQ multiplex PCR, the repertoire was profiled, and TCRdb retains in-frame clones only, with some absent. The sample contains under 75,000 clones, approximately 90% of which appear only once. The sequenced sample consisted of peripheral blood. These receptor sequences come from a man between 50 and 59 years old with acute or convalescent COVID-19. The CDR3 runs from the conserved cysteine through the conserved F or W. Fields, in order: V gene, J gene, CDR3 protein.

TRBV19	TRBJ2-1	CASSIEGAGGEQFF
TRBV2	TRBJ2-4	CASSTGTLNIQYF
TRBV19	TRBJ1-5	CASTQRTGTLANQPQHF
TRBV24-1	TRBJ2-2	CATSDRQGHTGELFF
TRBV14	TRBJ2-3	CASSQSGYRGPDTQYF
TRBV11-1	TRBJ2-5	CASSGQGSSPETQYF
TRBV27	TRBJ2-7	CASSPGLGTYEQYF
TRBV19	TRBJ1-2	CASSASDRGPAGYGYTF
TRBV5-6	TRBJ1-4	CASSLSGTWGEKLFF
TRBV27	TRBJ2-1	CASSLRTSRYNEQFF
TRBV9	TRBJ2-1	CASSAWGSAGGRNEQFF
TRBV7-7	TRBJ2-1	CASSLRPLGTSVPEQFF
TRBV3-1/TRBV3-2	TRBJ2-6	CASSQSTGGPGANVLTF
TRBV6-6	TRBJ2-7	CASSYSEGAQYF
TRBV29-1	TRBJ1-4	CSVELPGEKLFF
TRBV5-4	TRBJ2-3	CASSLAVTAVVRADTQYF
TRBV6-2/TRBV6-3	TRBJ1-3	CASSLRLSGNTIYF
TRBV7-9	TRBJ1-1	CASSGTGKRPPEAFF
TRBV7-9	TRBJ2-5	CASLGGLAGVSQSPETQYF
TRBV7-9	TRBJ2-1	CASSLVAGGFNEQFF
TRBV4-2	TRBJ1-5	CASSQDRTGENQPQHF
TRBV29-1	TRBJ2-1	CSVEEEGLAAGVEQFF
TRBV6-5	TRBJ1-4	CASLLRGRGEKLFF
TRBV7-9	TRBJ1-1	CASSPSGMNTEAFF
TRBV20-1	TRBJ2-5	CSASRRLQETQYF
TRBV6-2/TRBV6-3	TRBJ2-5	CASSYQAGGQETQYF
TRBV6-5	TRBJ2-2	CASTISGGTGELFF